Each of the 16 T cell receptor beta chains below was sequenced from the same sample in a study of monozygotic twins with inflammatory bowel disease. TCRdb re-called the 5' RACE reads and shows each CDR3 protein once, DNA omitted. In total, the table holds fewer than 550,000 distinct CDR3 sequences. Sequenced input: blood. The receptor source for this set is a human donor with ulcerative colitis or Crohn's disease, or a healthy co-twin of an affected twin (not recorded which).

The V call is TRBV20-1, the J call TRBJ2-3; the D gene TCRdb calls, TRBD2, cannot be checked with no DNA. This CDR3 is 15 amino acids long. Germline V lookup: CDR1 DFQATT, CDR2 SNEGSKA (reference sequence). CDR3 region: CSAKGTSGSTDTQYF.

The chain couples TRBV11-2 to TRBJ1-1; TCRdb designates TRBD1, a call that cannot be tested without DNA. CDR1 and CDR2 (germline): SGHAT, FQNNGV. This CDR3 is 18 amino acids long. The CDR3 here is CASSLERWGSRRGTEAFF.

The V call is TRBV2, the J call TRBJ2-1; there is no DNA to check the TCRdb D call of TRBD2. The CDR3 is 11 amino acids. Germline lookup yields CDR1 SNHLY and CDR2 FYNNEI. CDR3 amino acids: CATKAQREQFF.

The CDR3 protein is CASSLGQQPYEQYF. The chain combines TRBV5-1 with TRBJ2-7; lacking DNA, the TRBD1 call made by TCRdb goes unchecked. CDR1 SGHRS and CDR2 YFSETQ come from the germline V gene. The CDR3 is 14 amino acids. Based on the CDR3 plus reference TRBV5-1 and TRBJ2-7, the full variable domain is KAGVTQTPRYLIKTRGQQVTLSCSPISGHRSVSWYQQTPGQGLQFLFEYFSETQRNKGNFPGRFSGRQFSNSRSEMNVSTLELGDSALYLCASSLGQQPYEQYFGPGTRLTVT.

The genes are TRBV10-3 and TRBJ2-5; TCRdb outputs TRBD2, but without DNA this stays unchecked. The length of the CDR3 is 15 residues. Germline V gene data show CDR1 as ENHRY and CDR2 as SYGVKD. The CDR3 is CAISESTSGQETQYF.

The V and J genes are TRBV18 and TRBJ1-1; TCRdb's D call of TRBD1 is untestable without DNA. Per the germline V gene, CDR1 is KGHSH and CDR2 is LQKENI. The CDR3 extends over 15 amino acids. CDR3 amino acids: CASSPRIGTEDEAFF.

V usage is TRBV7-2 and J usage is TRBJ2-7; TCRdb indicates TRBD1, and absent DNA this call remains unverified. This CDR3 has 15 amino acids. Germline CDR1 SGHTA, CDR2 FQGNSA. CDR3 sequence reads: CASSRGTGNTYEQYF.

The V and J genes are TRBV5-4 and TRBJ2-2; TCRdb's D call, TRBD1, is unchecked because there is no DNA. The CDR3 length is 16 residues. CDR1 SGHNT and CDR2 YYREEE come from the germline V gene (reference sequence). CDR3 amino acids: CASSQDRGWNTGELFF.

The CDR3: CASKPGTSGRNQYF. The genes are TRBV27 and TRBJ2-7; TCRdb reports TRBD2, a call that lacks DNA to check it against. Germline CDR1 MNHEY, CDR2 SMNVEV (reference sequence). The CDR3 is made up of 14 amino acids.

J is TRBJ2-6 and V is TRBV5-1. Germline V lookup: CDR1 SGHRS, CDR2 YFSETQ. The CDR3 has 15 residues. This chain's CDR3 is CASSLSVSGANVLTF.

The rearrangement links TRBV4-2 to TRBJ1-2. Germline V gene lookup returns CDR1 LGHNA and CDR2 YNFKEQ. This CDR3 is built from 14 residues. CDR3 in amino acids: CASSQAGLQLGYTF.

CDR3 loop: CASSLGGYEQFF. The chain recombines TRBV27 with TRBJ2-1; the D gene TCRdb calls, TRBD1, cannot be checked with no DNA. Germline CDR1 reads MNHEY; CDR2 reads SMNVEV (reference sequence). CDR3 length: 12 residues.

The V gene is TRBV9, the J gene TRBJ2-7; there is no DNA to check the TCRdb D call of TRBD1. The germline V gene has CDR1 SGDLS and CDR2 YYNGEE. This CDR3 contains 14 residues. The CDR3 protein is CASSPGTEAYEQYF.

The rearrangement links TRBV5-1 to TRBJ1-6; TCRdb gives TRBD1 as the D gene, but with no DNA this cannot be confirmed. The CDR3 is 14 residues long. The germline V gene encodes CDR1 SGHRS and CDR2 YFSETQ. The CDR3 sequence is CASSLQGEGSPLHF. Complete variable domain (other parts from reference TRBV5-1 and TRBJ1-6): KAGVTQTPRYLIKTRGQQVTLSCSPISGHRSVSWYQQTPGQGLQFLFEYFSETQRNKGNFPGRFSGRQFSNSRSEMNVSTLELGDSALYLCASSLQGEGSPLHFGNGTRLTVT.

V usage is TRBV5-5 and J usage is TRBJ1-3; the D call of TRBD1 rests on TCRdb alone, since no DNA is present to check it. The CDR3 extends over 15 amino acids. The germline gives CDR1 SGHKS, CDR2 YYEKEE (reference sequence). CDR3: CASSSGRNSGNTIYF.

The chain has TRBV5-6 and TRBJ2-7. This CDR3 comprises 15 residues. Germline loops: CDR1 SGHDT, CDR2 YYEEEE. The CDR3 here is CASSLVGRNSYEQYF.